This passage covers 20 T cell receptor beta chains from one sample sequenced in a study of T-cell reconstitution after alpha-beta-depleted transplantation in children. Researchers prepared the TCRbeta library using unique molecular identifiers, the study reports. TCRdb used MiXCR to reprocess the PCR reads, holding one entry per CDR3 protein. Of 450,000 to 500,000 distinct CDR3 sequences listed, roughly an eighth are singletons. Sequencing used PBMCs from the stem cell graft donor, obtained from the stem cell graft. These receptors were taken from a human donor who donated a stem cell graft to a child with combined immunodeficiency.

This clonotype was recorded at least ten times. One end of the junction does not line up with germline, which may come from a read error. The rearrangement uses TRBV12-3 or TRBV12-4 and TRBJ2-3; 8 bases agree with TRBD2. The CDR3 sequence is 13 residues long. The CDR3 here is CASSLGTSGALHF. Written as DNA, the CDR3 is TGTGCCAGCAGTTTGGGTACTAGCGGAGCCCTGCATTTT.

The rearrangement links TRBV15 to TRBJ1-2, with unresolved D. CDR1 LNHNV and CDR2 YYDKDF come from the germline V gene (reference sequence). The V and J ends lost 1 base and 8 bases respectively, with 8 bases between them. The CDR3 extends over 12 amino acids. This chain's CDR3 is CATSRAGPGYTF. The CDR3, as DNA: TGTGCCACCAGCAGAGCAGGACCGGGCTACACCTTC.

The chain combines TRBV12-3 or TRBV12-4 with TRBJ1-2; maybe TRBD1 (5 bases). Trimming removed 5 bases from V and 5 bases from J, with 12 bases in between. The CDR3 length is 13 residues. For the CDR3, the DNA is TGTGCCAGCAGTCCGGGACGGCAGTATGGCTACACCTTC. It codes for CASSPGRQYGYTF.

This clonotype was found many times. This rearrangement joins TRBV4-3 to TRBJ1-2; no reliable D call. The ends were cut back, 8 bases at V and 3 bases at J, with 19 bases in the middle. CDR3 length: 15 amino acids. Looked up from germline, CDR1 is LGHNA and CDR2 is YSLEER. CDR3 sequence (DNA): TGCGCCAGCCGAGAAAGGGCAAGGAGATACTATGGCTACACCTTC. Residues: CASRERARRYYGYTF.

This clonotype was counted a few times. V gene TRBV30 combines with J gene TRBJ2-3; 14 nucleotides match TRBD2. CDR3 length equals 20 residues. Germline V gene sequence: CDR1 GTSNPN, CDR2 SVGIG (reference sequence). Trimming took 3 bases from V and 0 from J; bases not matched to a gene: 14. CDR3 sequence (DNA): TGTGCCTGGAGGGACCCGGGACTAGCGGGGGTAGGACCTAGCACAGATACGCAGTATTTT. Protein product: CAWRDPGLAGVGPSTDTQYF.

This clonotype was found a few times. The chain has TRBV9 and TRBJ2-3, with 11 nucleotides matching TRBD2. Germline values: CDR1 SGDLS, CDR2 YYNGEE. The CDR3 runs to 17 residues. The V segment lost 0 bases and the J segment 3 bases; nucleotides outside the gene matches: 6. CDR3 protein: CASSVGLAGGGTDTQYF. The CDR3 DNA follows: TGTGCCAGCAGCGTAGGGCTAGCGGGAGGAGGGACAGATACGCAGTATTTT.

This clonotype has a handful of counts. The V call is TRBV5-1, the J call TRBJ2-2; 7 positions match TRBD1. The germline V gene encodes CDR1 SGHRS and CDR2 YFSETQ. Trimming at V came to 4 bases and at J to 5 bases, leaving 5 bases not matched to a gene. This CDR3 contains 14 residues. The chain's CDR3 is CASSPPGQTGELFF. CDR3 nucleotide sequence: TGCGCCAGCAGCCCTCCGGGACAGACCGGGGAGCTGTTTTTT.

J is TRBJ1-6 and V is TRBV27; tentative D call: TRBD1 (5 bases). The V and J ends lost 9 bases and 7 bases respectively, with 19 bases between them. Germline values: CDR1 MNHEY, CDR2 SMNVEV (reference sequence). CDR3 length: 15 amino acids. The CDR3 is CASRLGVEGNSPLHF. DNA of the CDR3: TGTGCCAGTCGACTGGGGGTTGAGGGGAATTCACCCCTCCACTTT.

This clonotype has more than one count but fewer than ten. This CDR3 reads CSARDGGSYEQYF. The CDR3 bases are TGCAGTGCTAGAGATGGTGGCTCCTACGAGCAGTACTTC. V gene TRBV20-1 combines with J gene TRBJ2-7; D uncertain. CDR3 length: 13 residues. The V gene lost 0 bases and the J gene lost 0 bases, with 6 bases spanning the gap. The germline V gene encodes CDR1 DFQATT and CDR2 SNEGSKA (reference sequence).

The DNA for the CDR3 is TGTGCCACCAGCAGAGTTCGATGGGTTAACTCTGGAAACACCATATATTTT. It codes for CATSRVRWVNSGNTIYF. The V and J genes are TRBV15 and TRBJ1-3, with D unresolved. The CDR3 spans 17 residues. Germline CDR1 is LNHNV and CDR2 is YYDKDF (reference sequence). V lost 1 base and J 0 bases, leaving 13 bases between the germline ends.

This clonotype was seen many times. The V call is TRBV29-1, the J call TRBJ2-1, with D possibly TRBD2 on 5 matching bases. This CDR3 is 13 amino acids long. Germline V lookup: CDR1 SQVTM, CDR2 ANQGSEA. Trimming cost V 3 bases and J 6 bases, with 12 bases left between them. CDR3 loop: CSVEVGGTNEQFF. CDR3 bases: TGCAGCGTTGAGGTTGGAGGAACCAATGAGCAGTTCTTC.

This clonotype was picked up a small number of times. V gene TRBV10-3 combines with J gene TRBJ2-3; the match to TRBD1 covers 9 bases. This CDR3 contains 16 residues. The J segment lost 0 bases and the V segment lost 5 bases, leaving 6 bases of the junction unmatched. Germline CDR1 and CDR2: ENHRY and SYGVKD. The CDR3 DNA is TGTGCCATCAGTCGGGACAGGGCAGCTAGCACAGATACGCAGTATTTT. This codes for CAISRDRAASTDTQYF.

The chain links TRBV2 to TRBJ2-7; D is unclear. The germline CDR1 and CDR2 sequences are SNHLY and FYNNEI. The germline V and J ends were trimmed by 6 bases and 5 bases, with 8 bases remaining between them. CDR3 length equals 11 residues. DNA for the CDR3: TGTGCCAGCAGAGACTTGGACGAGCAGTACTTC. Translation: CASRDLDEQYF.

In this sample, this clonotype turned up many times. This chain uses TRBV7-9 with TRBJ1-3, with TRBD1 identical over 8 bases. CDR1 and CDR2 (germline): SEHNR, FQNEAQ (reference sequence). After removal of 4 bases from V and 8 bases from J, the junction contained 10 bases not matched to a gene. The CDR3 spans 15 residues. CDR3 amino acids: CASSSTRDRGDTIYF. Here the CDR3 DNA reads TGTGCCAGCAGCTCCACACGCGACAGGGGTGACACCATATATTTT.

As to this clonotype: A much larger clone is a single base away; this may be a read error. Because it lacks the conserved phenylalanine or tryptophan at the end, this CDR3 is likely a read error. The chain couples TRBV28 to TRBJ1-6, with 7 bases aligning to TRBD1. CDR3 length: 15 amino acids. V gave up 4 bases and J gave up 9 bases; unmatched junction bases: 9. Looked up from germline, CDR1 is MDHEN and CDR2 is SYDVKM. Here the CDR3 DNA reads TGTGCCAGCAGTTCCGCGACAGGGCAAGGTTCACCCCTCCACCTT. Amino acids: CASSSATGQGSPLHL.

This clonotype showed up many times. CDR3 sequence (DNA): TGTGCCAGCAGGACTAGTGATAATGAGCAGTTCTTC. Protein: CASRTSDNEQFF. This chain links TRBV12-3 or TRBV12-4 with TRBJ2-1, with D possibly matching TRBD2 (6 bases). CDR3 size: 12 residues. Trimming removed 6 bases from V and 7 bases from J, with 10 bases in between.

This clonotype was detected many times. The chain recombines TRBV6-1 with TRBJ2-3; D unclear. Trimming shortened V by 6 bases and J by 1 base, and 17 bases separated the two germline ends. Germline V gives CDR1 MNHNS, CDR2 SASEGT. The CDR3 is 16 amino acids. CDR3 sequence: CASSRTPGPGTDTQYF. CDR3 nucleotides: TGTGCCAGCAGCCGAACGCCAGGCCCTGGCACAGATACGCAGTATTTT.

In its sample, this clonotype was seen a few times. J is TRBJ2-1 and V is TRBV3-1; tentative D call: TRBD1 (6 bases). The CDR3 is 18 amino acids. Per germline, CDR1 LGHDT and CDR2 YNNKEL (reference sequence). V lost 3 bases and J 4 bases, leaving 22 bases between the germline ends. The CDR3 coding sequence is TGTGCCAGCAGCCAGACCCCTCACAGGGTCATGGTGTACAATGAGCAGTTCTTC. Its protein is CASSQTPHRVMVYNEQFF.

This chain links TRBV27 with TRBJ2-1, with D tentatively TRBD1 (6 bases). The CDR3 contains 15 residues. In germline, CDR1 is MNHEY, CDR2 SMNVEV (reference sequence). V was clipped by 0 bases and J by 1 base, with 7 bases between them. DNA of the CDR3: TGTGCCAGCAGTTTATCAAGGGGGTCCTACAATGAGCAGTTCTTC. It translates to CASSLSRGSYNEQFF.

The chain links TRBV6-4 to TRBJ1-5; TRBD1 matches 8 bases. V was clipped by 0 bases and J by 6 bases; unmatched bases: 16. There are 19 residues in the CDR3. Germline CDR1 MRHNA, CDR2 SNTAGT. The CDR3: CASSDSGGQVNIIGQPQHF. The CDR3 bases are TGTGCCAGCAGTGACTCCGGGGGACAGGTTAATATCATCGGTCAGCCCCAGCATTTT.